These 8 T cell receptor beta chains originate from one sample sequenced in a study of beta chain features in type 1 diabetes. What was sequenced were expressed TCRB transcripts, since all of the isolated RNA had been reverse transcribed. The assay was immunoSEQ multiplex PCR, and TCRdb's table has in-frame clones only and misses some. The data hold hundreds of thousands of clones, with approximately 12% observed a single time. Source material: naive CD4+ T cells from blood. The receptors originated from a man between 18 and 35 years old in good health.

This chain links TRBV7-2 with TRBJ1-1; 8 nucleotides agree with TRBD1. CDR3 length equals 15 residues. Unmatched junction bases numbered 6, after V lost 0 bases and J lost 6 bases. Looked up from germline, CDR1 is SGHTA and CDR2 is FQGNSA. The CDR3 DNA reads TGTGCCAGCAGCTTAGCATCAGGGGGCATAGCTGAAGCTTTCTTT. Amino acid sequence: CASSLASGGIAEAFF. Looking up the rest from reference TRBV7-2 and TRBJ1-1 gives the full variable domain: GAGVSQSPSNKVTEKGKDVELRCDPISGHTALYWYRQSLGQGLEFLIYFQGNSAPDKSGLPSDRFSAERTGGSVSTLTIQRTQQEDSAVYLCASSLASGGIAEAFFGQGTRLTVV.

This clone was picked up a small number of times. V gene TRBV30 combines with J gene TRBJ1-6; TRBD1 matches at 7 bases. There are 13 residues in the CDR3. Trimming at V came to 4 bases and at J to 6 bases, leaving 3 bases not matched to a gene. The germline V gene encodes CDR1 GTSNPN and CDR2 SVGIG (reference sequence). CDR3 in DNA: TGTGCCTGGAACGGACAGGTTAATTCACCCCTCCACTTT. Protein: CAWNGQVNSPLHF.

This clone was observed a handful of times. This chain uses TRBV28 with TRBJ2-3; TRBD1 is a possible D gene (5 bases). Trimming stripped 9 bases from V and 1 base from J, with 11 bases between. This CDR3 spans 13 amino acids. Germline CDR1 reads MDHEN; CDR2 reads SYDVKM. The CDR3 here is CASSDSGTDTQYF. CDR3 in DNA: TGTGCCAGTTCCGACAGCGGCACAGATACGCAGTATTTT.

V and J are TRBV15 and TRBJ1-2, with D unresolved. The CDR3 contains 15 residues. The V gene lost 0 bases and the J gene lost 4 bases, with 12 bases spanning the gap. Germline CDR1 and CDR2: LNHNV and YYDKDF (reference sequence). Here the CDR3 reads CATSRDRERLYGYTF. As DNA, the CDR3 is TGTGCCACCAGCAGAGATAGAGAGCGGCTCTATGGCTACACCTTC.

This clone was found a few times. The gene calls are TRBV4-3 and TRBJ1-2, with D possibly matching TRBD1 (6 bases). The V end was cut by 0 bases, the J end by 0 bases, with 11 bases between. The CDR3 extends over 16 amino acids. CDR1 is LGHNA and CDR2 is YSLEER in the germline V gene. The CDR3 DNA reads TGCGCCAGCAGCCAAGATTTGAGGACAGCTAACTATGGCTACACCTTC. As protein: CASSQDLRTANYGYTF.

The genes are TRBV7-2 and TRBJ2-2; D perhaps matches TRBD1 (5 bases). In germline, CDR1 is SGHTA, CDR2 FQGNSA. With 2 bases removed from V and 6 bases from J, the gap between germline ends came to 13 bases. The CDR3 runs 15 residues. In DNA, the CDR3 is TGTGCCAGCAGCTTACTGCAGGGTAGGGCCGGGGAGCTGTTTTTT. This sequence encodes CASSLLQGRAGELFF.

The chain joins TRBV15 to TRBJ2-7; possible D gene TRBD1, 5 bases. V lost 5 bases and J lost 4, with 6 bases in between. The CDR3 length is 11 residues. CDR1 LNHNV and CDR2 YYDKDF come from the germline V gene (reference sequence). CDR3 sequence: CATSDRYEQYF. In DNA, the CDR3 is TGTGCCACCAGCGACAGATACGAGCAGTACTTC.

The chain uses TRBV2 and TRBJ2-3; D is ambiguous. The CDR3 contains 15 residues. In germline, CDR1 is SNHLY, CDR2 FYNNEI. The ends were cut back, 3 bases at V and 4 bases at J, with 14 bases in the middle. This CDR3 is CASSDRLVGADTQYF. The CDR3 region has the DNA TGTGCCAGCAGTGACAGGTTGGTGGGCGCAGATACGCAGTATTTT.